This paragraph covers one T cell receptor beta chain sequence. The protocol was immunoSEQ multiplex PCR, while the TCRdb copy is restricted to in-frame clones and leaves out a portion. The profile shows about 42,000 clones, about 85% of them singletons. CDR3 length: 15 amino acids. CDR1 is SGDLS and CDR2 is YYNGEE in the germline V gene. The ends lost 2 bases at V and 1 base at J; junction bases unmatched: 3. This record belongs to a study of blood T cell repertoires in COVID-19. The chain links TRBV9 to TRBJ2-1; TRBD1 matches 7 bases. The TCR originated in an elderly woman in a cohort sampled during active or convalescent COVID-19. The specimen sequenced was peripheral blood. The CDR3 region has the DNA TGTGCCAGCAGCGTTACAGGGGAATCCTACAATGAGCAGTTCTTC. This sequence encodes CASSVTGESYNEQFF.